The rows below give T cell receptor beta chains drawn from one sample of a study of PD-1 blockade in classical Hodgkin lymphoma. Measured with immunoSEQ multiplex PCR; TCRdb has only the in-frame clones, and not every one. The repertoire has 45,000 to 60,000 clones, roughly 90% of them found once; the top ten carry under 5%. Sequences were obtained from peripheral blood mononuclear cells (PBMCs). The receptors stem from a human donor with classical Hodgkin lymphoma. Both conserved end residues are part of each CDR3. The order of the fields is V gene, D gene, J gene, CDR3 DNA, CDR3 protein. D genes are given only for firm matches.

V gene: TRBV19; D gene: -; J gene: TRBJ2-5; CDR3 DNA: TGTGCCAGTAGTATAGATCCGATGGGGGAGGAGACCCAGTACTTC; CDR3 protein: CASSIDPMGEETQYF
V gene: TRBV2; D gene: -; J gene: TRBJ2-1; CDR3 DNA: TGTGCCAGCATCGCCGGGGAGCAGTTCTTC; CDR3 protein: CASIAGEQFF
V gene: TRBV18; D gene: -; J gene: TRBJ1-5; CDR3 DNA: TGTGCCAGCTCAGCCGGTAGCAATCAGCCCCAGCATTTT; CDR3 protein: CASSAGSNQPQHF
V gene: TRBV5-4; D gene: -; J gene: TRBJ1-1; CDR3 DNA: TGTGCCAGCAGCTTGTTGACCACTGAAGCTTTCTTT; CDR3 protein: CASSLLTTEAFF
V gene: TRBV19; D gene: -; J gene: TRBJ1-1; CDR3 DNA: TGTGCCAGTAAGTACGGGAACACTGAAGCTTTCTTT; CDR3 protein: CASKYGNTEAFF
V gene: TRBV7-9; D gene: TRBD2; J gene: TRBJ2-2; CDR3 DNA: TGTGCCAGCAGCACATGGACTAGTGCAAACACCGGGGAGCTGTTTTTT; CDR3 protein: CASSTWTSANTGELFF
V gene: TRBV5-1; D gene: TRBD1; J gene: TRBJ2-2; CDR3 DNA: TGCGCCAGCAGGGCCGGGACAGGGGACACCGGGGAGCTGTTTTTT; CDR3 protein: CASRAGTGDTGELFF
V gene: TRBV5-4; D gene: -; J gene: TRBJ2-5; CDR3 DNA: TGTGCCAGCAGCTTGGCCGGAGGGATGGGAGAGACCCAGTACTTC; CDR3 protein: CASSLAGGMGETQYF
V gene: TRBV9; D gene: TRBD1; J gene: TRBJ1-1; CDR3 DNA: TGTGCCAGCAGCCTATTCGGGACAGGGAACACTGAAGCTTTCTTT; CDR3 protein: CASSLFGTGNTEAFF
V gene: TRBV7-9; D gene: -; J gene: TRBJ2-7; CDR3 DNA: TGTGCCAGCAGCCCGATTCTGAGTGGAGGGGGAAGTTCCTACGAGCAGTACTTC; CDR3 protein: CASSPILSGGGSSYEQYF